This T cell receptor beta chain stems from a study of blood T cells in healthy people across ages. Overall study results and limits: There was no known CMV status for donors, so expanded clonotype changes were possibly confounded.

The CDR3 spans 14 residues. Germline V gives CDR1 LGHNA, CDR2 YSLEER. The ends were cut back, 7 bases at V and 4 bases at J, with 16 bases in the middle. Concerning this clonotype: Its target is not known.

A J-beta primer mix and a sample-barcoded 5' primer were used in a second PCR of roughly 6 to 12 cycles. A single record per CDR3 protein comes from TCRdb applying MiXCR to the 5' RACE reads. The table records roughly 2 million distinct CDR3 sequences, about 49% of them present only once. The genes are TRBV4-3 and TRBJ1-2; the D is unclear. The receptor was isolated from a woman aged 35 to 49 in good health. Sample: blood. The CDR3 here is CASNQRRSLYGYTF. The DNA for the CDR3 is TGCGCCAGCAACCAGCGAAGGTCCCTCTATGGCTACACCTTC.